Listed below are T cell receptor beta chains from one sample, sequenced in a study of blood T cell repertoires in COVID-19. Sequencing used immunoSEQ multiplex PCR; TCRdb keeps in-frame clones, though not all of them. The sample has tens of thousands of clones, more than 60% seen once. Material: peripheral blood. The receptors here all came from a man in his sixties or seventies with acute or convalescent COVID-19. Each CDR3 is given with its conserved first and last residue. The D gene is left open where the match is weak.

.,TRBV19,TRBJ2-5,CASSTGQGRLAGETQYF
TRBD2,TRBV4-1,TRBJ2-3,CASSQGSTSGSTDTQYF
.,TRBV5-6,TRBJ2-2,CASSLDIANTGELFF
.,TRBV4-2,TRBJ2-1,CASSRWGDSTNEQFF
TRBD1,TRBV6-5,TRBJ1-5,CASRPGQGASQPQHF
.,TRBV6-2/TRBV6-3,TRBJ2-7,CASSYLKGAYEQYF
.,TRBV5-6,TRBJ2-5,CASSADYQETQYF
TRBD1,TRBV5-1,TRBJ2-7,CASSLSGQSYEQYF
.,TRBV19,TRBJ1-5,CASSRNGQNDQPQHF
.,TRBV5-3,TRBJ2-7,CARSPDKYEQYF
TRBD1,TRBV5-1,TRBJ2-1,CASTGAGGYNEQFF
.,TRBV4-1,TRBJ1-5,CASSQGQASNQPQHF
.,TRBV19,TRBJ2-5,CASKAGNGETQYF
.,TRBV10-3,TRBJ2-5,CAISETQGGPQETQYF
TRBD1,TRBV18,TRBJ1-5,CASSPQSGTGGNQPQHF
.,TRBV19,TRBJ2-7,CASSLLQGYEQYF
.,TRBV20-1,TRBJ1-5,CSASDEGVERNQPQHF
TRBD2,TRBV24-1,TRBJ2-1,CATSDLPSGGAFEQFF
TRBD2,TRBV5-1,TRBJ2-1,CASSPKGSGGSNEQFF
.,TRBV20-1,TRBJ1-4,CSASEEEKLFF
TRBD1,TRBV10-2,TRBJ1-6,CASTGDRAYNSPLHF
TRBD1,TRBV5-5,TRBJ2-1,CASSSRDRDAYNEQFF
TRBD1,TRBV4-1,TRBJ2-3,CASSHHGQGADTQYF
.,TRBV4-2,TRBJ2-2,CASSQPGANTGELFF
TRBD2,TRBV6-5,TRBJ2-2,CASSYGLAGGPGELFF
.,TRBV6-5,TRBJ1-1,CASSIRGANTEAFF
.,TRBV5-1,TRBJ2-1,CASSGGTSPSYNEQFF
.,TRBV19,TRBJ2-2,CASKQGPLTTGELFF
.,TRBV19,TRBJ2-2,CASSIDSGTGELFF
TRBD1,TRBV10-3,TRBJ2-2,CAIRDFTGERTGELFF
.,TRBV28,TRBJ2-6,CASSLIFEGVGANVLTF
TRBD2,TRBV5-6,TRBJ2-1,CASRISGGRYNEQFF
TRBD1,TRBV29-1,TRBJ2-7,CSAGQGAYEQYF
.,TRBV19,TRBJ2-1,CASSIRGMNEQFF
TRBD1,TRBV9,TRBJ2-1,CASSVAGTGNLEQFF
.,TRBV19,TRBJ1-5,CASRSDSNQPQHF
TRBD1,TRBV11-2,TRBJ2-3,CASRQGGNTQYF
.,TRBV11-1,TRBJ1-2,CASSWGPGRKGTGYTF
.,TRBV4-1,TRBJ2-1,CASSQNPSSYNEQFF
TRBD1,TRBV28,TRBJ2-1,CASSSNGQVYNEQFF
.,TRBV7-8,TRBJ1-2,CASSLGQGYGYTF
.,TRBV2,TRBJ1-2,CASSSHYGYTF
TRBD2,TRBV15,TRBJ2-1,CATSRGTSGGIDEQFF
TRBD1,TRBV24-1,TRBJ2-5,CATSDLGQGDRETQYF
.,TRBV3-1/TRBV3-2,TRBJ1-2,CASSHRDTGYGYTF
.,TRBV7-9,TRBJ2-5,CASNPDSQETQYF
.,TRBV19,TRBJ1-6,CASSGVGSYNSPLHF
.,TRBV20-1,TRBJ2-7,CSARDGDEQYF
TRBD2,TRBV19,TRBJ2-2,CASSSRLAANTGELFF
.,TRBV2,TRBJ2-3,CAIQEGAAQDTQYF
TRBD2,TRBV2,TRBJ2-2,CATSGGANTGELFF
.,TRBV28,TRBJ1-5,CASSSSGTDSFSNQPQHF
TRBD1,TRBV6-2/TRBV6-3,TRBJ2-6,CASSYPLTGQPGANVLTF
.,TRBV2,TRBJ2-1,CASKLETGGGDEQFF